Listed below are T cell receptor beta chains from one sample, sequenced in a study of sequential checkpoint blockade in melanoma. The assay was immunoSEQ multiplex PCR, and TCRdb's table has in-frame clones only and misses some. The sample has approximately 13,000 clones; 52% are singletons. The source material was CD8+ T cells sorted from blood (inferred from file names), sampled from a patient given nivolumab and ipilimumab in sequence. All receptors come from a human donor with melanoma. Both conserved end residues are part of each CDR3. Each record gives: V gene, D gene, clone size, J gene, CDR3 DNA, CDR3 protein. The D gene is left open where the match is weak. A clone size is listed for some rows: how often the clone was seen (once, few, many), or a class if it is expanded.

v_call: TRBV19; d_call: -; clone_size: -; j_call: TRBJ1-3; cdr3_nt: TGTGCCAGTCTCACCCAGAGAAACACCATATATTTT; cdr3_aa: CASLTQRNTIYF
v_call: TRBV6-1; d_call: -; clone_size: -; j_call: TRBJ1-5; cdr3_nt: TGTGCCAGCAGTGAAGATGGCAGCGCTCCCCAGCATTTT; cdr3_aa: CASSEDGSAPQHF
v_call: TRBV9; d_call: -; clone_size: -; j_call: TRBJ1-4; cdr3_nt: TGTGCCAGCAGCGTAGGTGCAGGTTCAGGTGAAAAACTGTTTTTT; cdr3_aa: CASSVGAGSGEKLFF
v_call: TRBV11-2; d_call: -; clone_size: few; j_call: TRBJ2-3; cdr3_nt: TGTGCCAGCAGCTTACTCGGCGGAGTCCCAGATACGCAGTATTTT; cdr3_aa: CASSLLGGVPDTQYF
v_call: TRBV5-1; d_call: TRBD2; clone_size: few; j_call: TRBJ2-3; cdr3_nt: TGCGCCAGCAGTGAAGCCCTAGCGGGGGGGCCCACAGATACGCAGTATTTT; cdr3_aa: CASSEALAGGPTDTQYF
v_call: TRBV27; d_call: TRBD2; clone_size: -; j_call: TRBJ2-2; cdr3_nt: TGTGCCAGCAGTCTGATAGCGGGGGGGACGAACACCGGGGAGCTGTTTTTT; cdr3_aa: CASSLIAGGTNTGELFF
v_call: TRBV6-5; d_call: TRBD2; clone_size: few; j_call: TRBJ2-1; cdr3_nt: TGTGCCAGCAGTTCCGGGACTAGCGGGAGCCTGAATGAGCAGTTCTTC; cdr3_aa: CASSSGTSGSLNEQFF
v_call: TRBV19; d_call: TRBD2; clone_size: -; j_call: TRBJ2-1; cdr3_nt: TGTGCCAGTAAGGCGAGCGGGAGTAAGAATGAGCAGTTCTTC; cdr3_aa: CASKASGSKNEQFF
v_call: TRBV27; d_call: TRBD2; clone_size: few; j_call: TRBJ2-7; cdr3_nt: TGTGCCAGCAGTTTGGGCGGGAGGAGGGAGCAGTACTTC; cdr3_aa: CASSLGGRREQYF
v_call: TRBV2; d_call: TRBD1; clone_size: -; j_call: TRBJ2-7; cdr3_nt: TGTGCCAGCAGTGGCAGGGGGCTGCGCGAGCAGTACTTC; cdr3_aa: CASSGRGLREQYF
v_call: TRBV27; d_call: TRBD1; clone_size: -; j_call: TRBJ1-1; cdr3_nt: TGTGCCAGCAGTTTCTATGGACAGGGAGGGAAGAACACTGAAGCTTTCTTT; cdr3_aa: CASSFYGQGGKNTEAFF
v_call: TRBV13; d_call: TRBD2; clone_size: -; j_call: TRBJ2-6; cdr3_nt: TGTGCCAGCAGCTTAGAAGGCCTAGCGGGATCTGGGGCCAACGTCCTGACTTTC; cdr3_aa: CASSLEGLAGSGANVLTF
v_call: TRBV4-3; d_call: -; clone_size: -; j_call: TRBJ2-3; cdr3_nt: TGCGCCAGCAGCCTTGAGGACAGCAAAGGCCTCACAGATACGCAGTATTTT; cdr3_aa: CASSLEDSKGLTDTQYF
v_call: TRBV6-5; d_call: -; clone_size: -; j_call: TRBJ1-5; cdr3_nt: TGTGCCAGCAGTTACGGTCCGGGCAATCAGCCCCAGCATTTT; cdr3_aa: CASSYGPGNQPQHF
v_call: TRBV6-5; d_call: TRBD1; clone_size: -; j_call: TRBJ2-7; cdr3_nt: TGTGCCAGTGGCCTACTGACAGGGGCCTACGAGCAGTACTTC; cdr3_aa: CASGLLTGAYEQYF
v_call: TRBV28; d_call: -; clone_size: -; j_call: TRBJ1-4; cdr3_nt: TGTGCCAGCAGTTTCCCCCCCCGGGGGACTAATGAAAAACTGTTTTTT; cdr3_aa: CASSFPPRGTNEKLFF